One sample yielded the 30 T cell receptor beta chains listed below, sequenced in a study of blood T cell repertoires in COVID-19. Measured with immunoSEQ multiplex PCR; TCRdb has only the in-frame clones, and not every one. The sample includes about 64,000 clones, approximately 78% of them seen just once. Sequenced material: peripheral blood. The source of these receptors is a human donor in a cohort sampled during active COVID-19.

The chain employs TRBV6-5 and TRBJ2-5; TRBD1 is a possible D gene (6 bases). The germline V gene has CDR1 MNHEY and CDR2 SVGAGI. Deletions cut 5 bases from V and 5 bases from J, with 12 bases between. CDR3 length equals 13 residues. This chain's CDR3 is CASSRQVGETQYF. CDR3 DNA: TGTGCCAGCAGTAGACAGGTCGGGGAGACCCAGTACTTC.

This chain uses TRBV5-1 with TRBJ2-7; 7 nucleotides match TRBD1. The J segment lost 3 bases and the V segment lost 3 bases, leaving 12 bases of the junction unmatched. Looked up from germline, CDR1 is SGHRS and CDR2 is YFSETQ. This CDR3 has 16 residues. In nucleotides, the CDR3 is TGCGCCAGCAGCTCAACCCCAAGCCGGGACAGCTACGAGCAGTACTTC. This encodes CASSSTPSRDSYEQYF.

DNA of the CDR3: TGTGCCAGCAGTGTCCGGGGGGAGACCCAGTACTTC. It yields the protein CASSVRGETQYF. V usage is TRBV2 and J usage is TRBJ2-5; possibly TRBD2 for D (6 bases). The germline V gene has CDR1 SNHLY and CDR2 FYNNEI. V was shortened by 4 bases and J by 5 bases, with 8 bases between the two germline ends. CDR3 length: 12 amino acids.

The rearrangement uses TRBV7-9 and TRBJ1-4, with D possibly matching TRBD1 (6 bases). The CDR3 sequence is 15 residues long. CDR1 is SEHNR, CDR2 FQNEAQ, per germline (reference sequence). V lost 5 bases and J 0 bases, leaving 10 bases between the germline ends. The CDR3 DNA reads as TGTGCCAGCAGCACAGGGTATGCAACTAATGAAAAACTGTTTTTT. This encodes CASSTGYATNEKLFF.

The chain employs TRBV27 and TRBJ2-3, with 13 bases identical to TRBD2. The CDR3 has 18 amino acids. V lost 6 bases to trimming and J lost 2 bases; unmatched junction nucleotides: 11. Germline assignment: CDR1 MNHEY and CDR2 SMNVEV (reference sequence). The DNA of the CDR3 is TGTGCCAGCAGCCGGACTAGCGGGGGCCCGACCCTCACAGATACGCAGTATTTT. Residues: CASSRTSGGPTLTDTQYF.

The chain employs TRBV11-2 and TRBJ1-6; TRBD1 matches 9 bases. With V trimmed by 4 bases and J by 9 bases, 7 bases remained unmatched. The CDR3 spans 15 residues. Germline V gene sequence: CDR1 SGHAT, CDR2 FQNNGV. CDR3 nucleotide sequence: TGTGCCAGCAGCTCCTACAGGGGGCAGGGTTCACCCCTCCACTTT. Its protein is CASSSYRGQGSPLHF.

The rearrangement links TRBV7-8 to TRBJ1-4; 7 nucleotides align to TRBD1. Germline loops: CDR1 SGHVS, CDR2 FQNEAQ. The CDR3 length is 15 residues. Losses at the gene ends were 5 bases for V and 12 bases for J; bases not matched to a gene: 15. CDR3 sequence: CASSVRQGLMKELFF. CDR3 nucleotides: TGTGCCAGCAGCGTTAGACAGGGCCTAATGAAGGAACTGTTTTTT.

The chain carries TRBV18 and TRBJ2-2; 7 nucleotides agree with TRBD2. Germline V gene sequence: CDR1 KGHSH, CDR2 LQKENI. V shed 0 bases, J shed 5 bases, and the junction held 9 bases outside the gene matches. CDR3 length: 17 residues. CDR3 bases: TGTGCCAGCTCACCACCGGGACCCACGCGGGGGACCGGGGAGCTGTTTTTT. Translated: CASSPPGPTRGTGELFF.

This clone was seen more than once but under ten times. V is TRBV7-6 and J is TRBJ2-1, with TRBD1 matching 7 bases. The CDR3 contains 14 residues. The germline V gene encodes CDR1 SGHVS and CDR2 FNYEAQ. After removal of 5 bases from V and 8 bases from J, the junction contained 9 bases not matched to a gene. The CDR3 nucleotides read TGTGCCAGCAGCCGCGGACAGGTGGTCGATGAGCAGTTCTTC. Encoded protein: CASSRGQVVDEQFF.

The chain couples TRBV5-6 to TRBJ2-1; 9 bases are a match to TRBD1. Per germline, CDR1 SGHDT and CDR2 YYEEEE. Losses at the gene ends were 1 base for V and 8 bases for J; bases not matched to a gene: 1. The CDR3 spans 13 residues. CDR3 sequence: CASSLTGGDEQFF. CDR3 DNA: TGTGCCAGCAGCTTGACAGGGGGCGATGAGCAGTTCTTC.

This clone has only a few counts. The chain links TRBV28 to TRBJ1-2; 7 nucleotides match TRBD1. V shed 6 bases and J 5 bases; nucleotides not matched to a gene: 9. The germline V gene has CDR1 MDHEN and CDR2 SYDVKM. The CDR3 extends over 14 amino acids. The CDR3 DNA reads TGTGCCAGCAGCTTAGGGGGCGCGAGTTATGGCTACACCTTC. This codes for CASSLGGASYGYTF.

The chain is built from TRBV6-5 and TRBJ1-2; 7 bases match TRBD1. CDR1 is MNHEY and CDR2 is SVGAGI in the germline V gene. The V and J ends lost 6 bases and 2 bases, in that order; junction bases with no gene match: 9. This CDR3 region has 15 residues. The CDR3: CASSGGDSGNYGYTF. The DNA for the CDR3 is TGTGCCAGCAGCGGGGGGGACAGTGGGAACTATGGCTACACCTTC.

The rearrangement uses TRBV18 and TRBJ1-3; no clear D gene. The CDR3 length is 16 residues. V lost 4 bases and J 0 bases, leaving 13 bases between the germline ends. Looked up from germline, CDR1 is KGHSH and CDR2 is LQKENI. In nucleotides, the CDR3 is TGTGCCAGCTCACACGAACTTCTTCCCTCTGGAAACACCATATATTTT. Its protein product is CASSHELLPSGNTIYF.

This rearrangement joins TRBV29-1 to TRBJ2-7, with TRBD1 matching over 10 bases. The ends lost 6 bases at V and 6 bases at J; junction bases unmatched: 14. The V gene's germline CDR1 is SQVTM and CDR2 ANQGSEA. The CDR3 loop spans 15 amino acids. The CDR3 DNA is TGCAGCGTCAAACCGGGACAGGGGTTGGTTTCCGAGCAGTACGTC. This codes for CSVKPGQGLVSEQYV.

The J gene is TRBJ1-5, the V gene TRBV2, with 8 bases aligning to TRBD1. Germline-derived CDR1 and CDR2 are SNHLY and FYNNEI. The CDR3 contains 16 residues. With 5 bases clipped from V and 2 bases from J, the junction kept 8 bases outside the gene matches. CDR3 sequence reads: CASSPGQGIGNQPQHF. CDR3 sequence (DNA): TGTGCCAGCAGTCCCGGACAGGGAATCGGCAATCAGCCCCAGCATTTT.

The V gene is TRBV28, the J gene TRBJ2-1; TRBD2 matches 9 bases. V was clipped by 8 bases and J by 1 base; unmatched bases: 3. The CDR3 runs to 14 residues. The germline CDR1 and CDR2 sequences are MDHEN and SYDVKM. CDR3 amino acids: CASETSGSYNEQFF. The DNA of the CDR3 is TGTGCCAGCGAAACTAGCGGGTCCTACAATGAGCAGTTCTTC.

CDR3 sequence: CASSQGQGTEAFF. In nucleotides, the CDR3 is TGTGCCAGCAGCCAAGGACAGGGGACTGAAGCTTTCTTT. The rearrangement links TRBV14 to TRBJ1-1, with 8 nucleotides matching TRBD1. The germline V gene has CDR1 SGHDN and CDR2 FVKESK. The trim removed 1 base at V and 5 bases at J, leaving 0 bases unmatched. This CDR3 has 13 amino acids.

Here the CDR3 reads CASSRGGHTGELFF. CDR3 DNA sequence: TGTGCCAGCAGTCGGGGGGGGCACACCGGGGAGCTGTTTTTT. The rearrangement uses TRBV6-2 or TRBV6-3 and TRBJ2-2; 8 nucleotides line up with TRBD2. The CDR3 covers 14 residues. Germline loops: CDR1 MNHEY, CDR2 SVGEGT. With 5 bases clipped from V and 3 bases from J, the junction kept 2 bases outside the gene matches.

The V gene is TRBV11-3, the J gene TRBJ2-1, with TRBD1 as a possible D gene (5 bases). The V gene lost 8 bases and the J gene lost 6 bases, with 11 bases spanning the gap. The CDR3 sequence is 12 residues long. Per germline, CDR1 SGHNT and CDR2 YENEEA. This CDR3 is CASQGRSNEQFF. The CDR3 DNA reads TGTGCCAGCCAGGGCCGAAGCAATGAGCAGTTCTTC. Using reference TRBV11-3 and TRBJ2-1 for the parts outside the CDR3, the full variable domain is EAGVVQSPRYKIIEKKQPVAFWCNPISGHNTLYWYLQNLGQGPELLIRYENEEAVDDSQLPKDRFSAERLKGVDSTLKIQPAELGDSAVYLCASQGRSNEQFFGPGTRLTVL.

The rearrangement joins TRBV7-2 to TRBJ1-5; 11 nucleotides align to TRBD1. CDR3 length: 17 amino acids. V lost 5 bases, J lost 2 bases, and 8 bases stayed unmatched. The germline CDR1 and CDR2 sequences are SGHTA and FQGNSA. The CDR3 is CASSLGQGGKGNQPQHF. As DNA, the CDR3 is TGTGCCAGCAGCCTGGGACAGGGGGGGAAAGGCAATCAGCCCCAGCATTTT. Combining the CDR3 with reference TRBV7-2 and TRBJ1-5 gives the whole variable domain GAGVSQSPSNKVTEKGKDVELRCDPISGHTALYWYRQSLGQGLEFLIYFQGNSAPDKSGLPSDRFSAERTGGSVSTLTIQRTQQEDSAVYLCASSLGQGGKGNQPQHFGDGTRLSIL.

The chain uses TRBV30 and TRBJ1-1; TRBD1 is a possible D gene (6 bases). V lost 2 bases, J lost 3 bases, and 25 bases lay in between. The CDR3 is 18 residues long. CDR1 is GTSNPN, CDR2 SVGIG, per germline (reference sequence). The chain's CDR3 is CAWSSAPGVLPLDTEAFF. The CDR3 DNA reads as TGTGCCTGGAGTTCCGCGCCAGGGGTCCTACCCCTGGACACTGAAGCTTTCTTT.

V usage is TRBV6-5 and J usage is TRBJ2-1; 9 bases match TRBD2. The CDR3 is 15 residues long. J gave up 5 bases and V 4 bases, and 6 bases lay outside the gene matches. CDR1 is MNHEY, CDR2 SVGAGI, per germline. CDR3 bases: TGTGCCAGCAGTTGGCGGGGGGGCGGTGACAATGAGCAGTTCTTC. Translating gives CASSWRGGGDNEQFF.

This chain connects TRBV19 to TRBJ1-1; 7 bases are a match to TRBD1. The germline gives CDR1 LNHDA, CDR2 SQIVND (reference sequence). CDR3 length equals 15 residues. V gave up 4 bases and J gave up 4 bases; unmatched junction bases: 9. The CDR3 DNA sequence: TGTGCCAGTAGTAGGAGACAGGGATTAAGCACTGAAGCTTTCTTT. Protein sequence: CASSRRQGLSTEAFF.

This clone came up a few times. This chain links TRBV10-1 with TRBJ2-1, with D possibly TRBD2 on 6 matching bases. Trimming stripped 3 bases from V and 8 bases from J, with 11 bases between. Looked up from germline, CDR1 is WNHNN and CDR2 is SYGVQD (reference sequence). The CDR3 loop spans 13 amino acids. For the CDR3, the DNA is TGCGCCAGCAGTGAATCGGGGGTCTATGAGCAGTTCTTC. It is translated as CASSESGVYEQFF.

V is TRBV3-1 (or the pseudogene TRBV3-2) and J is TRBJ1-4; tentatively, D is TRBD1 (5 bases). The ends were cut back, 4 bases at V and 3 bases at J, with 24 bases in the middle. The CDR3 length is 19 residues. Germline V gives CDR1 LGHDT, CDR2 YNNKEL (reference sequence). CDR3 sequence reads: CASSLGLVGGVKANEKLFF. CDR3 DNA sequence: TGTGCCAGCAGCCTCGGTCTTGTGGGGGGGGTAAAAGCTAATGAAAAACTGTTTTTT.

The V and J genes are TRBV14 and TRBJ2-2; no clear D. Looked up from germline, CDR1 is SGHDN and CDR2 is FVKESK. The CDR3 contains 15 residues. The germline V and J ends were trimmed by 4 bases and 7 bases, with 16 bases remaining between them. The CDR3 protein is CASSPMGRAIGELFF. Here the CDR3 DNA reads TGTGCCAGCAGCCCGATGGGCCGAGCCATCGGGGAGCTGTTTTTT.

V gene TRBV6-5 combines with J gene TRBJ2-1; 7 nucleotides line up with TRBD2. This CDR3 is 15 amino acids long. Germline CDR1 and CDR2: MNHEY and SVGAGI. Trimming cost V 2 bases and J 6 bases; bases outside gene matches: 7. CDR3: CASSYGGGLGNEQFF. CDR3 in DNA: TGTGCCAGCAGTTACGGGGGAGGGTTAGGCAATGAGCAGTTCTTC.

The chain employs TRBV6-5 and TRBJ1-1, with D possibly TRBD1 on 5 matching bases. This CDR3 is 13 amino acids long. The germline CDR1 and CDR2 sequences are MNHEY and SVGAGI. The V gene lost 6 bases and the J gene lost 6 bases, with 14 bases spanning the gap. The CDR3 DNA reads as TGTGCCAGCAGGTCGGGGGGTAGCCCTGAAGCTTTCTTT. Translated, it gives CASRSGGSPEAFF.

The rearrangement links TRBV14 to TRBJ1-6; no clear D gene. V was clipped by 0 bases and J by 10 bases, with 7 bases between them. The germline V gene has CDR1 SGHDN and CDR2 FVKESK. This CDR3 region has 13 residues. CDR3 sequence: CASSQDRVSPLHF. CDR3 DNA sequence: TGTGCCAGCAGCCAAGACCGGGTCTCACCCCTCCACTTT.

CDR3 loop: CASSMGDRTWSGNTIYF. CDR3 nucleotide sequence: TGTGCCAGCAGCATGGGGGACAGAACGTGGTCTGGAAACACCATATATTTT. The gene calls are TRBV9 and TRBJ1-3; 7 bases align to TRBD1. The CDR3 consists of 17 residues. Germline V lookup: CDR1 SGDLS, CDR2 YYNGEE. Trimming cost V 4 bases and J 1 base; bases outside gene matches: 11.